The T cell receptor beta chain described here comes from a study of T cell repertoires in cytomegalovirus infection. In the study overall: The public TCR beta signatures pointed to both CMV infection and matching HLA type.

This clonotype was detected many times. This CDR3 has 17 amino acids. CDR1 and CDR2 from the germline V gene are SGHTA and FQGNSA. V was clipped by 5 bases and J by 2 bases, with 20 bases between them. TCRdb analysed the reads with MiXCR anew, one entry per CDR3 protein. The repertoire holds about 100,000 distinct CDR3 sequences, with more than 20% as singletons. The chain joins TRBV7-2 to TRBJ2-3; weak D call: TRBD1 (5 bases). Material for sequencing was CD8+ T cells from PBMCs. The clonotype originates from a human donor in good health (CMV status not recorded). Some clones in this sample may be carry-over from other donors' samples. The CDR3: CASSRRDQVGATDTQYF. In nucleotides, the CDR3 is TGTGCCAGCAGCCGACGTGATCAGGTTGGGGCCACAGATACGCAGTATTTT. The full variable domain, rest sourced from reference TRBV7-2 and TRBJ2-3, is GAGVSQSPSNKVTEKGKDVELRCDPISGHTALYWYRQSLGQGLEFLIYFQGNSAPDKSGLPSDRFSAERTGGSVSTLTIQRTQQEDSAVYLCASSRRDQVGATDTQYFGPGTRLTVL.